The source of this T cell receptor beta chain is a study of blood T cell repertoires in COVID-19. Germline V lookup: CDR1 MNHEY, CDR2 SMNVEV (reference sequence). Trimming stripped 3 bases from V and 5 bases from J, with 8 bases between. The CDR3 is 14 amino acids. Original data processing: How many nucleated cells were present was estimated from reference gene primer amplification. Repertoires were generated with immunoSEQ multiplex PCR, while TCRdb's copy carries only in-frame clones and drops some. D and trimming were read from the DNA, whereas the V and J calls and clone size are those reported in that table. In the table there are under 200,000 clones, about four fifths of which are singletons.

This chain connects TRBV27 to TRBJ1-6; D call uncertain. The TCR originated in an elderly woman with acute or convalescent COVID-19. What was sequenced was peripheral blood. The CDR3 nucleotides read TGTGCCAGCAGTTTCAACGGTGATAATTCACCCCTCCACTTT. This sequence encodes CASSFNGDNSPLHF.